These 26 T cell receptor beta chains came from one sample sequenced in a study of OX40 agonist ivuxolimab in advanced cancers. Profiling relied on immunoSEQ multiplex PCR, and the TCRdb table lists in-frame clones only, not all of them. The sample carries about 93,000 clones, 85% to 95% recorded once. Here the sequenced sample was CD4+ or CD8+ T cells sorted from blood, taken in a trial of the OX40 agonist ivuxolimab. Receptors originate from an adult with an advanced solid tumor such as melanoma, head and neck, liver or kidney cancer.

The J gene is TRBJ1-2, the V gene TRBV6-1; the D is unclear. Trimming cost V 4 bases and J 5 bases, with 17 bases left between them. CDR3 length: 15 residues. Germline CDR1 and CDR2: MNHNS and SASEGT. CDR3 nucleotide sequence: TGTGCCAGCAGTGTCCGCTTCGCGCCAAGTTATGGCTACACCTTC. Translating it yields CASSVRFAPSYGYTF.

In its sample, this clone was seen once. The V and J genes are TRBV4-1 and TRBJ2-7; D is possibly TRBD1 (6 bases). Germline V gene data show CDR1 as MGHRA and CDR2 as YSYEKL. CDR3 length equals 15 residues. V lost 4 bases and J 1 base, leaving 14 bases between the germline ends. The CDR3, as DNA: TGCGCCAGCAGCCTTTTGACAGGTGAATCCTACGAGCAGTACTTC. Its translation is CASSLLTGESYEQYF.

The genes are TRBV27 and TRBJ1-6; D is undetermined. From germline, CDR1 is MNHEY and CDR2 SMNVEV (reference sequence). The CDR3 extends over 12 amino acids. V gave up 7 bases and J gave up 10 bases, with 11 bases separating them. CDR3 in DNA: TGTGCCAGCAAGGAGGGATCCTCACCCCTCCACTTT. Translation: CASKEGSSPLHF.

The V call is TRBV10-2, the J call TRBJ2-1, with 10 bases matching TRBD2. CDR1 and CDR2 from the germline V gene are WSHSY and SAAADI. The length of the CDR3 is 16 residues. V lost 2 bases and J lost 8; bases outside the gene matches: 9. The CDR3 is CASSEIGASGSDEQFF. As DNA, the CDR3 is TGCGCCAGCAGTGAGATCGGTGCTAGCGGGAGCGATGAGCAGTTCTTC.

CDR3 protein: CSVPWDTHTDTQYF. The CDR3 DNA reads TGCAGCGTCCCATGGGACACCCACACAGATACGCAGTATTTT. The chain has TRBV29-1 and TRBJ2-3; D is possibly TRBD1 (6 bases). Germline V CDR1 and CDR2: SQVTM, ANQGSEA. This CDR3 is built from 14 residues. The V gene lost 6 bases and the J gene lost 2 bases, with 15 bases spanning the gap.

The V and J genes are TRBV29-1 and TRBJ2-7, with TRBD2 matching 8 bases. Germline CDR1 reads SQVTM; CDR2 reads ANQGSEA. The J segment lost 5 bases and the V segment lost 3 bases, leaving 15 bases of the junction unmatched. The CDR3 contains 16 residues. The CDR3 region is CSVDPLGSGSIHEQYF. The CDR3 DNA follows: TGCAGCGTTGATCCGCTGGGCAGCGGGAGCATCCACGAGCAGTACTTC.

This clone was seen once. This rearrangement joins TRBV5-1 to TRBJ1-1, with D unclear. Trimming removed 4 bases at V and 0 bases at J, with 10 bases between. The CDR3 runs to 14 residues. Germline values: CDR1 SGHRS, CDR2 YFSETQ. The CDR3 sequence: CASSRAEMNTEAFF. DNA for the CDR3: TGCGCCAGCAGCCGGGCGGAGATGAACACTGAAGCTTTCTTT.

V usage is TRBV9 and J usage is TRBJ1-2; the match to TRBD1 covers 8 bases. V lost 3 bases to trimming and J lost 7 bases; unmatched junction nucleotides: 5. The germline V gene encodes CDR1 SGDLS and CDR2 YYNGEE. The CDR3 loop spans 13 amino acids. The CDR3 is CASSAGTGSGYTF. The CDR3, as DNA: TGTGCCAGCAGCGCAGGGACAGGATCTGGCTACACCTTC.

Only a few counts were recorded for this clone. This chain joins TRBV6-5 and TRBJ2-2; TRBD1 is a possible D gene (6 bases). V was cut by 2 bases and J by 3 bases, with 7 bases left in between. From germline, CDR1 is MNHEY and CDR2 SVGAGI. The CDR3 sequence is 14 residues long. The DNA of the CDR3 is TGTGCCAGCAGTTACGGACAGTACACCGGGGAGCTGTTTTTT. Amino acids: CASSYGQYTGELFF.

The chain combines TRBV27 with TRBJ1-6, with TRBD1 identical over 9 bases. CDR3 size: 15 residues. V lost 0 bases and J lost 9; bases outside the gene matches: 3. CDR1 and CDR2 from the germline V gene are MNHEY and SMNVEV (reference sequence). The CDR3 DNA reads TGTGCCAGCAGTTTATCAGGGACAGGGATTTCACCCCTCCACTTT. Amino acids: CASSLSGTGISPLHF.

The chain links TRBV27 to TRBJ2-1; unclear D gene. V was pared by 5 bases and J by 10 bases, with 12 bases between. This CDR3 region has 12 residues. Germline CDR1 MNHEY, CDR2 SMNVEV (reference sequence). The CDR3 region has the DNA TGTGCCAGCAGTCTGTTTGGCAGCGAGCAGTTCTTC. Its translation: CASSLFGSEQFF.

The rearrangement uses TRBV4-3 and TRBJ2-3; 8 nucleotides align to TRBD2. The V segment lost 0 bases and the J segment 5 bases; nucleotides outside the gene matches: 4. From germline, CDR1 is LGHNA and CDR2 YSLEER. The CDR3 extends over 15 amino acids. CDR3 nucleotide sequence: TGCGCCAGCAGCCAAGATCGGGCGGGGGGAGATACGCAGTATTTT. It codes for CASSQDRAGGDTQYF.

The chain joins TRBV27 to TRBJ2-1; 7 bases agree with TRBD1. CDR3 length: 15 residues. CDR1 is MNHEY and CDR2 is SMNVEV in the germline V gene (reference sequence). V was clipped by 2 bases and J by 9 bases; unmatched bases: 10. CDR3 residues: CASSLLTRGLGEQFF. DNA of the CDR3: TGTGCCAGCAGTTTACTAACGAGGGGGCTAGGTGAGCAGTTCTTC.

The chain uses TRBV7-6 and TRBJ2-3; D is possibly TRBD2 (5 bases). The V gene lost 2 bases and the J gene lost 2 bases, with 29 bases spanning the gap. Germline CDR1 SGHVS, CDR2 FNYEAQ. This CDR3 region has 21 residues. The CDR3 loop reads CASSLKSPRAEPPLNTDTQYF. In DNA form, the CDR3 reads TGTGCCAGCAGCTTAAAGTCGCCACGAGCGGAACCCCCCCTTAACACAGATACGCAGTATTTT.

The gene calls are TRBV6-1 and TRBJ1-1; 11 positions agree with TRBD1. With 6 bases clipped from V and 3 bases from J, the junction kept 3 bases outside the gene matches. Germline V gene data show CDR1 as MNHNS and CDR2 as SASEGT. This CDR3 region has 14 residues. CDR3: CASSRDRGYTEAFF. Written as DNA, the CDR3 is TGTGCCAGCAGCCGGGACAGGGGGTACACTGAAGCTTTCTTT.

The chain links TRBV14 to TRBJ2-1; no clear D gene. The CDR3 runs 13 residues. Trimming took off 6 bases at V and 4 bases at J, with 10 bases between the two ends. The germline gives CDR1 SGHDN, CDR2 FVKESK. This CDR3 reads CASRSAPYNEQFF. CDR3 nucleotides: TGTGCCAGCAGATCGGCGCCATACAATGAGCAGTTCTTC.

This clone was counted a single time. The chain recombines TRBV9 with TRBJ2-3, with D tentatively TRBD1 or TRBD2 (6 bases each). Germline V gene sequence: CDR1 SGDLS, CDR2 YYNGEE. The CDR3 covers 18 residues. The V end was cut by 1 base, the J end by 1 base, with 19 bases between. The CDR3 DNA is TGTGCCAGCAGCGTATGGGGGGCCGATATCTCTCGCACAGATACGCAGTATTTT. This gives the protein CASSVWGADISRTDTQYF.

The chain couples TRBV6-1 to TRBJ2-1; maybe TRBD2 (6 bases). Germline loops: CDR1 MNHNS, CDR2 SASEGT. V shed 2 bases and J shed 6 bases, with 14 bases lying between them. There are 15 residues in the CDR3. The CDR3 nucleotides are TGTGCCAGCAGTGAAAAGGCGGGATGGGGCAATGAGCAGTTCTTC. Translated, it gives CASSEKAGWGNEQFF.

The rearrangement uses TRBV15 and TRBJ2-1; TRBD1 agrees at 7 bases. The trim removed 1 base at V and 3 bases at J, leaving 3 bases unmatched. This CDR3 comprises 15 residues. Germline V lookup: CDR1 LNHNV, CDR2 YYDKDF (reference sequence). CDR3 sequence reads: CATSRVAGGYNEQFF. CDR3 DNA sequence: TGTGCCACCAGCAGAGTAGCAGGGGGCTACAATGAGCAGTTCTTC. Together with reference TRBV15 and TRBJ2-1, the CDR3 gives the full variable domain: DAMVIQNPRYQVTQFGKPVTLSCSQTLNHNVMYWYQQKSSQAPKLLFHYYDKDFNNEADTPDNFQSRRPNTSFCFLDIRSPGLGDTAMYLCATSRVAGGYNEQFFGPGTRLTVL.

As concerns this clone: One end of the junction does not line up with germline, which may come from a read error. The V call is TRBV10-3, the J call TRBJ1-2, with D possibly being TRBD1 (5 bases). The CDR3 is 14 residues long. CDR1 is ENHRY, CDR2 SYGVKD, per germline. CDR3 in amino acids: CAINEGKGNYGYTF. CDR3 in DNA: TGTGCCATCAATGAGGGGAAAGGTAACTATGGCTACACCTTC.

The rearrangement links TRBV28 to TRBJ1-5; tentative D call: TRBD1 (6 bases). V lost 6 bases and J 6 bases, leaving 18 bases between the germline ends. CDR3 length: 15 amino acids. Germline lookup yields CDR1 MDHEN and CDR2 SYDVKM. CDR3 loop: CASSLTGSGGQPQHF. The DNA of the CDR3 is TGTGCCAGCAGCCTGACAGGAAGTGGGGGTCAGCCCCAGCATTTT.

This CDR3 is CASSLTGTGNTIYF. CDR3 coding DNA: TGTGCCAGCAGCTTAACGGGTACTGGAAACACCATATATTTT. This sequence joins TRBV11-3 and TRBJ1-3; D uncertain. The ends were cut back, 2 bases at V and 2 bases at J, with 7 bases in the middle. Germline V gene sequence: CDR1 SGHNT, CDR2 YENEEA. The CDR3 is 14 residues long.

V usage is TRBV19 and J usage is TRBJ2-7; TRBD2 might be the D (6 bases). Germline V gene data show CDR1 as LNHDA and CDR2 as SQIVND (reference sequence). This CDR3 contains 14 residues. Trimming left V 3 bases short and J 2 bases short, with 11 bases between. DNA of the CDR3: TGTGCCAGTAGTATCTTGGGGGGAACCTACGAGCAGTACTTC. It codes for CASSILGGTYEQYF.

The chain carries TRBV21-1 and TRBJ2-1. TRBV21-1 is a pseudogene. There are 17 residues in the CDR3. CDR3 loop: CASSKSLQVGLYNEQFF. In nucleotides, the CDR3 is TGTGCCAGCAGCAAAAGCCTACAAGTCGGGCTTTACAATGAGCAGTTCTTC.

This chain connects TRBV27 to TRBJ1-4; D gene unclear. Trimming shortened V by 1 base and J by 7 bases, and 7 bases separated the two germline ends. CDR3 length: 13 residues. CDR1 and CDR2 from the germline V gene are MNHEY and SMNVEV (reference sequence). The CDR3 is CASSLFDREKLFF. In DNA form, the CDR3 reads TGTGCCAGCAGTTTATTTGATCGTGAAAAACTGTTTTTT.

The CDR3 bases are TGTGCCAGCAGAAGGCAGGGTTACCAAGAGACCCAGTACTTC. Encoded protein: CASRRQGYQETQYF. The gene calls are TRBV6-5 and TRBJ2-5; tentatively, D is TRBD1 (5 bases). CDR1 and CDR2 from the germline V gene are MNHEY and SVGAGI. The CDR3 sequence is 14 residues long. V lost 6 bases, J lost 0 bases, and 11 bases lay in between.